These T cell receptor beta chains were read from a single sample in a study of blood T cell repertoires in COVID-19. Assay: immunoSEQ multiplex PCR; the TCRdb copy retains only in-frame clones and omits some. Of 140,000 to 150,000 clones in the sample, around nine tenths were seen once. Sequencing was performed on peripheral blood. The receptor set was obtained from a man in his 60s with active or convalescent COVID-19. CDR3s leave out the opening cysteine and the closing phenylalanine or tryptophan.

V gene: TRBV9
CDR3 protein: ASSVGLAISEETQY

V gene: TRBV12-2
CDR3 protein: ASRLEAGDGEQY

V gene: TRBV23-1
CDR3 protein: ASRDRVRKETQY

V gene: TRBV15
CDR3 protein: ATSSSQGTTEAF

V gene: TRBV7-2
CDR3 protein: ASSRGTAPNEQY

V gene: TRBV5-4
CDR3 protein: ASSLEISNRGNEQF

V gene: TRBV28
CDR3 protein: ASSSSSGKQPQH

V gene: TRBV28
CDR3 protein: ASTAGGLGFGYT

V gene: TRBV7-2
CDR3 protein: ASRSTGTQETQY

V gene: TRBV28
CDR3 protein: ASRPGQGRRELF

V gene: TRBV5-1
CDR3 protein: ASSLEGQGAGDTQY

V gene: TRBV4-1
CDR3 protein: ASSQATGTGSHEQY

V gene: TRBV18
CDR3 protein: ASSSDKNYGYT

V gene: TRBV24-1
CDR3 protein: ATSDSGLGGAETQY

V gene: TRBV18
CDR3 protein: ASSPRAGTEAF

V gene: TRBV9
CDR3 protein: ASSRTSGANTGELF

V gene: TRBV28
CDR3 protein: ASSLWGQGIMNTEAF

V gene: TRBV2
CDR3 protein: ASSAGQEVYEQY

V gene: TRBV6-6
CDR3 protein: ASSRGGGETQY

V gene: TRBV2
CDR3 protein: ASSTGLGVETQY

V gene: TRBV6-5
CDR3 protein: ASSYGQGNGEQY

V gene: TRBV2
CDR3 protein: ASSSNPQGGRQY

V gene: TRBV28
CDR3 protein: ASSSPGDSFHEKLF

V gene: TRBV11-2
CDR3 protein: ASSFRGQDDGYT

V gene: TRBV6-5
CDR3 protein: ASSSGGQGNEKLF

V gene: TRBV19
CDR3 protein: ASSRPPAGGPRETQY

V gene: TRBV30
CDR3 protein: AWARQLKYGYT

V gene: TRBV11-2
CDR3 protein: ASSSTSYGNIQY

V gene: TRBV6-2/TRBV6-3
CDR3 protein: ASSPHRGMNTEAF

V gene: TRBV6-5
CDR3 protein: ASRGGTGESSPLH

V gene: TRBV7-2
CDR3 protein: ASSLYGTGGNEAF

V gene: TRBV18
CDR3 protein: ASSPLPGTLSSYEQY

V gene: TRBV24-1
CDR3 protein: ATSDIRTGGKDEQY

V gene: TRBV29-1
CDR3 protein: SVVLPGGGNQPQH

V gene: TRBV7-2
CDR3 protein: ASSLALAPYEQY

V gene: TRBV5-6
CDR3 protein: ASSLVASGGLRETQY

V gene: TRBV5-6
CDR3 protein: ASSQGQKNSPLH

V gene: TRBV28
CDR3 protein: ASSFGQDYGYT

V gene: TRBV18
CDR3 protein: ASSPRTGVLAYNEQF

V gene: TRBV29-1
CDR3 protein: SAKGQLYGYT

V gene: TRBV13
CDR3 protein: ASSLRGSGYT

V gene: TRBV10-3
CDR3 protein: AISEVSSAYNEQF

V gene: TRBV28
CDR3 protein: ASLGSGGGTGELF

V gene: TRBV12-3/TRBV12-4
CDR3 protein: ASSFGRGEF

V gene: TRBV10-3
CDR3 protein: AISDQGAEGYT